This T cell receptor (beta chain) was captured by sequencing in a study of blood T cell repertoires in COVID-19. The overall study: Specimens from acute and convalescent COVID-19 originated in the United States, Italy and Spain.

This table comes from immunoSEQ multiplex PCR, and its TCRdb copy is limited to in-frame clones, with some not included. The profile shows 100,000 to 120,000 clones, 88% of them singletons. Looked up from germline, CDR1 is SGHRS and CDR2 is YFSETQ. J gave up 1 base and V 3 bases, and 9 bases lay outside the gene matches. The CDR3 sequence is 17 residues long. Specimen: peripheral blood. This clonotype originated in a woman between 50 and 59 years old with acute or convalescent COVID-19. V and J are TRBV5-1 and TRBJ1-1; 10 bases line up with TRBD1. CDR3 residues: CASSSGMTGGTNTEAFF. In DNA, the CDR3 is TGCGCCAGCAGCTCAGGAATGACAGGGGGCACGAACACTGAAGCTTTCTTT.